This TCR beta chain is from a study of technical replicates of blood from several donors. This CDR3 has 19 amino acids. Germline V lookup: CDR1 MNHNS, CDR2 SASEGT. Germline trimming cut 4 bases from V and 0 bases from J; bases unmatched to any gene: 6. This clone was seen a handful of times. Produced via immunoSEQ multiplex PCR; TCRdb's table is partial and in-frame only. The sample shows some 60,000 clones, about nine tenths of them seen only once. The TCR sequence derives from a human donor in good health. Some clones in this sample may be carry-over from other donors' samples. Sequenced material: PBMCs. The chain carries TRBV6-1 and TRBJ2-1, with 16 bases aligning to TRBD2. The CDR3 sequence is CASSGGLAGGRSSYNEQFF. In DNA, the CDR3 is TGTGCCAGCAGTGGGGGACTAGCGGGAGGGCGTAGCTCCTACAATGAGCAGTTCTTC.